This TCR beta chain was captured by sequencing in a study of blood T cell repertoires in COVID-19. Across the study: Researchers got acute and convalescent COVID-19 samples from the United States, Italy and Spain. T cells, B-cell-depleted T cells, or PBMCs provided the cDNA or gDNA that served as material.

Here immunoSEQ multiplex PCR was the method, and the copy in TCRdb shows in-frame clones only, minus some. This table has about 80,000 clones, almost 85% appearing once. The CDR3 consists of 14 residues. From germline, CDR1 is ENHRY and CDR2 SYGVKD. The V segment lost 8 bases and the J segment 4 bases; nucleotides outside the gene matches: 6. This TCR was sampled from a human donor in a cohort sampled during active COVID-19. V gene TRBV10-3 combines with J gene TRBJ2-7; 12 positions match TRBD2. The sample comprised peripheral blood. The CDR3 loop reads CAIATSGGLYEQYF. CDR3 bases: TGTGCCATCGCGACTAGCGGGGGTTTATACGAGCAGTACTTC.